Listed below are T cell receptor beta chains from one sample, sequenced in a study of Tregs in tolerant kidney transplant recipients. Here immunoSEQ multiplex PCR was the method, and the copy in TCRdb shows in-frame clones only, minus some. This sample has over 50,000 clones, with approximately 83% found just once. This specimen consisted of Tregs from blood, obtained before the transplant. These receptors came from a human donor who received a combined kidney and bone marrow transplant. Both conserved end residues are part of each CDR3. The order of the fields is CDR3 DNA, CDR3 protein, V gene, clone size, CDR3 length, D gene, J gene. A D gene is named only where the DNA matches it firmly. Size is omitted from some rows. Given values are once, few, many or a class for expanded clones.

CDR3nt: TGCGCCAGCAGCAAAGGTGCACTTGGAGTTTTGGCTGAAAAACTGTTTTTT; CDR3aa: CASSKGALGVLAEKLFF; v_gene: TRBV4-1; abundance: NA; len: 17; d_gene: NA; j_gene: TRBJ1-4
CDR3nt: TGTGCCAGCAGCTACCGGAGGGATTCACCCCTCCACTTT; CDR3aa: CASSYRRDSPLHF; v_gene: TRBV11-2; abundance: NA; len: 13; d_gene: NA; j_gene: TRBJ1-6
CDR3nt: TGTGCCAGCAGTGAAGCGGGGGGGCCTCAGCCCCAGCATTTT; CDR3aa: CASSEAGGPQPQHF; v_gene: TRBV6-1; abundance: NA; len: 14; d_gene: NA; j_gene: TRBJ1-5
CDR3nt: TGTGCCAGCAGTTCCGCTAGCTACGAGCAGTACTTC; CDR3aa: CASSSASYEQYF; v_gene: TRBV6-6; abundance: once; len: 12; d_gene: NA; j_gene: TRBJ2-7
CDR3nt: TGTGCCATCAGTGAGGGGGCCACAGATACGCAGTATTTT; CDR3aa: CAISEGATDTQYF; v_gene: TRBV10-3; abundance: once; len: 13; d_gene: NA; j_gene: TRBJ2-3
CDR3nt: TGTGCCAGCAGGGCTGGACAGGGGGGTTTTTATGGCTACACCTTC; CDR3aa: CASRAGQGGFYGYTF; v_gene: TRBV2; abundance: NA; len: 15; d_gene: TRBD1; j_gene: TRBJ1-2
CDR3nt: TGTGCCCGCGGGACATACACAGATACGCAGTATTTT; CDR3aa: CARGTYTDTQYF; v_gene: TRBV21-1; abundance: NA; len: 12; d_gene: NA; j_gene: TRBJ2-3
CDR3nt: TGCGCCAGCAGCCGAGCCTACCGGGGCACGAACACCGGGGAGCTGTTTTTT; CDR3aa: CASSRAYRGTNTGELFF; v_gene: TRBV4-3; abundance: NA; len: 17; d_gene: NA; j_gene: TRBJ2-2
CDR3nt: TGCGCCAGCAGCCCCGGGACTAGCCAAGAGACCCAGTACTTC; CDR3aa: CASSPGTSQETQYF; v_gene: TRBV5-1; abundance: NA; len: 14; d_gene: TRBD2; j_gene: TRBJ2-5
CDR3nt: TGTGCCAGCAGCTTGCTCCAGGCCTATGGCTACACCTTC; CDR3aa: CASSLLQAYGYTF; v_gene: TRBV5-6; abundance: NA; len: 13; d_gene: NA; j_gene: TRBJ1-2
CDR3nt: TGTGCCAGCAGTGAAGTGGGGGCCGGGGGAGGCTACACCTTC; CDR3aa: CASSEVGAGGGYTF; v_gene: TRBV2; abundance: NA; len: 14; d_gene: NA; j_gene: TRBJ1-2
CDR3nt: TGCGCCAGCAGCTTGTCCAGTACAGGGGGCGAGCAGTACTTC; CDR3aa: CASSLSSTGGEQYF; v_gene: TRBV5-1; abundance: NA; len: 14; d_gene: TRBD1; j_gene: TRBJ2-7
CDR3nt: TGTGCTAGTGGTCGGGACACGCGGAACACTGAAGCTTTCTTT; CDR3aa: CASGRDTRNTEAFF; v_gene: TRBV12-5; abundance: NA; len: 14; d_gene: NA; j_gene: TRBJ1-1
CDR3nt: TGCAGCGTTGAAATTGCGGCCGAAGAGACCCAGTACTTC; CDR3aa: CSVEIAAEETQYF; v_gene: TRBV29-1; abundance: few; len: 13; d_gene: NA; j_gene: TRBJ2-5
CDR3nt: TGTGCCAGCAGCTTGGCCGGTGGCAATCAGCCCCAGCATTTT; CDR3aa: CASSLAGGNQPQHF; v_gene: TRBV7-2; abundance: NA; len: 14; d_gene: NA; j_gene: TRBJ1-5
CDR3nt: TGCGCCAGCAGTCACCCGAGGACCCTGATAGGGGACACCGGGGAGCTGTTTTTT; CDR3aa: CASSHPRTLIGDTGELFF; v_gene: TRBV23-1; abundance: NA; len: 18; d_gene: NA; j_gene: TRBJ2-2
CDR3nt: TGTGCCAGCGCCAAGGGGAGGGAAGAGACCCAGTACTTC; CDR3aa: CASAKGREETQYF; v_gene: TRBV7-7; abundance: NA; len: 13; d_gene: TRBD2; j_gene: TRBJ2-5
CDR3nt: TGCGCCAGCAGCTCGTGGACAGGGGACACACAAGAGACCCAGTACTTC; CDR3aa: CASSSWTGDTQETQYF; v_gene: TRBV5-1; abundance: NA; len: 16; d_gene: TRBD1; j_gene: TRBJ2-5
CDR3nt: TGTGCCAGTAGTACCGTAGCGGGAGGCTGGGGGGAGCAGTTCTTC; CDR3aa: CASSTVAGGWGEQFF; v_gene: TRBV19; abundance: NA; len: 15; d_gene: TRBD2; j_gene: TRBJ2-1
CDR3nt: TGTGCCAGCAGCTTAGACCTCGATCAGCCCCAGCATTTT; CDR3aa: CASSLDLDQPQHF; v_gene: TRBV11-2; abundance: NA; len: 13; d_gene: NA; j_gene: TRBJ1-5
CDR3nt: TGCGCCAGCAGCTCGAGCAGCGGGAGTTTCACCGGGGAGCTGTTTTTT; CDR3aa: CASSSSSGSFTGELFF; v_gene: TRBV5-1; abundance: NA; len: 16; d_gene: TRBD2; j_gene: TRBJ2-2
CDR3nt: TGTGCCAGCAGCCAAAGCTGGCCCCGTTACAGGGATGCGAGTGAAAAACTGTTTTTT; CDR3aa: CASSQSWPRYRDASEKLFF; v_gene: TRBV14; abundance: few; len: 19; d_gene: NA; j_gene: TRBJ1-4
CDR3nt: TGCGCCAGCAGCCTCCAAGAGACCCAGTACTTC; CDR3aa: CASSLQETQYF; v_gene: TRBV5-1; abundance: once; len: 11; d_gene: NA; j_gene: TRBJ2-5
CDR3nt: TGTGCCAGCCAGGGGGCTGGAAACACCATATATTTT; CDR3aa: CASQGAGNTIYF; v_gene: TRBV6-1; abundance: NA; len: 12; d_gene: TRBD1; j_gene: TRBJ1-3
CDR3nt: TGTGCCAGCAGCTCTAGGGAACGGAAACAAGAGACCCAGTACTTC; CDR3aa: CASSSRERKQETQYF; v_gene: TRBV11-2; abundance: NA; len: 15; d_gene: NA; j_gene: TRBJ2-5
CDR3nt: TGTGCCAGCAGCCCGGACTGGGCCCCCTACAATGAGCAGTTCTTC; CDR3aa: CASSPDWAPYNEQFF; v_gene: TRBV5-5; abundance: NA; len: 15; d_gene: NA; j_gene: TRBJ2-1
CDR3nt: TGTGCCAGCAGTTACACCGCTAGCGGGGGTCGAGAGACCCAGTACTTC; CDR3aa: CASSYTASGGRETQYF; v_gene: TRBV6-6; abundance: once; len: 16; d_gene: TRBD2; j_gene: TRBJ2-5
CDR3nt: TGCGCCAGCAGTTCAGGGGGAACTAATGAAAAACTGTTTTTT; CDR3aa: CASSSGGTNEKLFF; v_gene: TRBV5-1; abundance: NA; len: 14; d_gene: TRBD1; j_gene: TRBJ1-4
CDR3nt: TGTGCCAGCAGTGCCCCCGGGACGACTAACTATGGCTACACCTTC; CDR3aa: CASSAPGTTNYGYTF; v_gene: TRBV28; abundance: NA; len: 15; d_gene: NA; j_gene: TRBJ1-2
CDR3nt: TGTGCCAGCCGACTAGCGGGGGGGCTGTCCACCGGGGAGCTGTTTTTT; CDR3aa: CASRLAGGLSTGELFF; v_gene: TRBV27; abundance: few; len: 16; d_gene: TRBD2; j_gene: TRBJ2-2
CDR3nt: TGCAGCGTTGGTAGGGGACAGGGTAACACTGAAGCTTTCTTT; CDR3aa: CSVGRGQGNTEAFF; v_gene: TRBV29-1; abundance: NA; len: 14; d_gene: TRBD1; j_gene: TRBJ1-1
CDR3nt: TGTGCCACCAGAGTGGCAGGAGGGAACACCGGGGAGCTGTTTTTT; CDR3aa: CATRVAGGNTGELFF; v_gene: TRBV6-5; abundance: NA; len: 15; d_gene: NA; j_gene: TRBJ2-2
CDR3nt: TGTGCCAGCAGTTTATCGGGGGGCGCGGTGGTTGGCTACACCTTC; CDR3aa: CASSLSGGAVVGYTF; v_gene: TRBV27; abundance: NA; len: 15; d_gene: NA; j_gene: TRBJ1-2
CDR3nt: TGTGCCAGCAGCGTAACCGGGACAGGTGCAACTAATGAAAAACTGTTTTTT; CDR3aa: CASSVTGTGATNEKLFF; v_gene: TRBV5-6; abundance: once; len: 17; d_gene: TRBD1; j_gene: TRBJ1-4
CDR3nt: TGTGCCAGCGGACACAGGTCGGGGTCCGGGGAGCTGTTTTTT; CDR3aa: CASGHRSGSGELFF; v_gene: TRBV6-6; abundance: NA; len: 14; d_gene: NA; j_gene: TRBJ2-2
CDR3nt: TGCGCCAGCAGGTGGCAGGACACTGAAGCTTTCTTT; CDR3aa: CASRWQDTEAFF; v_gene: TRBV5-1; abundance: NA; len: 12; d_gene: NA; j_gene: TRBJ1-1
CDR3nt: TGTGCCAGCAGCTTGATAGTGAATCAGCCCCAGCATTTT; CDR3aa: CASSLIVNQPQHF; v_gene: TRBV11-2; abundance: NA; len: 13; d_gene: NA; j_gene: TRBJ1-5
CDR3nt: TGTGCCAGCAGCCTAGCGGGGGCCTCCTACGAGCAGTACTTC; CDR3aa: CASSLAGASYEQYF; v_gene: TRBV5-6; abundance: NA; len: 14; d_gene: TRBD2; j_gene: TRBJ2-7